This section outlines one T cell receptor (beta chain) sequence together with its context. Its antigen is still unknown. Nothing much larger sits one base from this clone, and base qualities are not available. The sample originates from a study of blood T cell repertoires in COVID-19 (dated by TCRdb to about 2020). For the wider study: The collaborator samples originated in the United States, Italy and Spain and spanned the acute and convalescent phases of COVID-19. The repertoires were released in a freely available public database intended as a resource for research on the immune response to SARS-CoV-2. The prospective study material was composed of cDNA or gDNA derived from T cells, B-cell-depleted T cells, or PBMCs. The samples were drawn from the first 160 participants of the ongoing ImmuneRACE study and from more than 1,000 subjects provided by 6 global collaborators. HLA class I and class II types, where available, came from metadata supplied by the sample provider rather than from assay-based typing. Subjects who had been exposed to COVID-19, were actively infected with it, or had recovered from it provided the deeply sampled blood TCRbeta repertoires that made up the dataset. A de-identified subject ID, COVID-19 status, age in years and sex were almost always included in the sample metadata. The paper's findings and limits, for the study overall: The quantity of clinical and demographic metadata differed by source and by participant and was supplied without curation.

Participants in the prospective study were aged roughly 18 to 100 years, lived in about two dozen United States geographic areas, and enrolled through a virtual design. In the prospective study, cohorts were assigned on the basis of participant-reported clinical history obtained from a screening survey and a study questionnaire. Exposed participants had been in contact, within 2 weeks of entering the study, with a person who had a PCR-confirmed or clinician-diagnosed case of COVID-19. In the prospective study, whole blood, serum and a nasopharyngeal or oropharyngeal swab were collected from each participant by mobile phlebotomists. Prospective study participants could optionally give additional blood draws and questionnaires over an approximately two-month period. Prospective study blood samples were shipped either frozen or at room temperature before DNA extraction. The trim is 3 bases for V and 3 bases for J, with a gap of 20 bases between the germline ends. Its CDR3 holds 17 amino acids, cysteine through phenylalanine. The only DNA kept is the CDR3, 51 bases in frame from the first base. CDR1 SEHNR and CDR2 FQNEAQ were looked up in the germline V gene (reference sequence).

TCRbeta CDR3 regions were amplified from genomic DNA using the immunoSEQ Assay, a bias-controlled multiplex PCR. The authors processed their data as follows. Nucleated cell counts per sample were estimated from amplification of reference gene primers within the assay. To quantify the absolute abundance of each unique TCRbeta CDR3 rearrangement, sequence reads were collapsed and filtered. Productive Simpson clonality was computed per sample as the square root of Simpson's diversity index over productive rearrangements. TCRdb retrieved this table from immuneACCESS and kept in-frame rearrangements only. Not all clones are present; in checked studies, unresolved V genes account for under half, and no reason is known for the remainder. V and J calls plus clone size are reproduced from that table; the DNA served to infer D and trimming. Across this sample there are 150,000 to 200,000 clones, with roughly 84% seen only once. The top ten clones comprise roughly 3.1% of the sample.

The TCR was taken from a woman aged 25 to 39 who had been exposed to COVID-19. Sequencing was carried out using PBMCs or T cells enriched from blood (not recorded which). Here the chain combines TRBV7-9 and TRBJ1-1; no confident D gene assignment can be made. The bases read TGTGCCAGCAGCTTTCGTAGGTTGAGGGAATGGGACACTGAAGCTTTCTTT. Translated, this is CASSFRRLREWDTEAFF.